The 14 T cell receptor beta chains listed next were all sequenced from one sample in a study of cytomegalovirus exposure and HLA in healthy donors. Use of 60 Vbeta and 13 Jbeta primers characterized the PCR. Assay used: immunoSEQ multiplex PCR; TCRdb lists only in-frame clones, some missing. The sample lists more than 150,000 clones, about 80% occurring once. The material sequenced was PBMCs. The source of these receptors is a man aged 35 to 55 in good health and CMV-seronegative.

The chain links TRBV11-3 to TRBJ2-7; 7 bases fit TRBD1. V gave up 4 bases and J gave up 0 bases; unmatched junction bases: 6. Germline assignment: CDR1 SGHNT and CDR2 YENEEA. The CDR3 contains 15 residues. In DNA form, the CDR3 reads TGTGCCAGCAGCTCATTGACAGGGCCCTCCTACGAGCAGTACTTC. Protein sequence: CASSSLTGPSYEQYF. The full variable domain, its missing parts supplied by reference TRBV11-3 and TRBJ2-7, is EAGVVQSPRYKIIEKKQPVAFWCNPISGHNTLYWYLQNLGQGPELLIRYENEEAVDDSQLPKDRFSAERLKGVDSTLKIQPAELGDSAVYLCASSSLTGPSYEQYFGPGTRLTVT.

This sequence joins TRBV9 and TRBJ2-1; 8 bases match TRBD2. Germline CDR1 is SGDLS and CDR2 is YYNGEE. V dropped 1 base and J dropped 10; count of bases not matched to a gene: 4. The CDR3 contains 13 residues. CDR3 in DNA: TGTGCCAGCAGCGTACTAGCGGGCAACGAGCAGTTCTTC. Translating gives CASSVLAGNEQFF.

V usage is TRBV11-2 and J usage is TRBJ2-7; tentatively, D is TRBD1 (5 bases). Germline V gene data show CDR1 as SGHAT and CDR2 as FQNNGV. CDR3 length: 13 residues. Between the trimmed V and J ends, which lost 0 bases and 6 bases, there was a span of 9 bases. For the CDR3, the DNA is TGTGCCAGCAGCTTAGATACCAGGGCCGAGCAGTACTTC. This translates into CASSLDTRAEQYF.

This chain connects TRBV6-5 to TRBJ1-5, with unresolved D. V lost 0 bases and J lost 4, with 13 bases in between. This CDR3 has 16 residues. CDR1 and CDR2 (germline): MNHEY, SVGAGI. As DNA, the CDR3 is TGTGCCAGCAGTTACTCGATCGGTCGCCGGAATCAGCCCCAGCATTTT. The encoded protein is CASSYSIGRRNQPQHF.

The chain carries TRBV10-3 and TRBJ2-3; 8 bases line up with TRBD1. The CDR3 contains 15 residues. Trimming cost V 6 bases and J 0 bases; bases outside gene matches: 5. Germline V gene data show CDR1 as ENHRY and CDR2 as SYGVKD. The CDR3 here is CAIRLGQGSTDTQYF. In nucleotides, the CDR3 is TGTGCCATCAGATTAGGACAGGGAAGCACAGATACGCAGTATTTT.

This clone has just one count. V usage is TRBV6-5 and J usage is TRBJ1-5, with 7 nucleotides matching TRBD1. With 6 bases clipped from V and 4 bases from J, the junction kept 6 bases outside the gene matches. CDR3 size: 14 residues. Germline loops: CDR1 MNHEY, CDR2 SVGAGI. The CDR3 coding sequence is TGTGCCAGCAGCGAAGGACAGGAAAATCAGCCCCAGCATTTT. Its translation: CASSEGQENQPQHF.

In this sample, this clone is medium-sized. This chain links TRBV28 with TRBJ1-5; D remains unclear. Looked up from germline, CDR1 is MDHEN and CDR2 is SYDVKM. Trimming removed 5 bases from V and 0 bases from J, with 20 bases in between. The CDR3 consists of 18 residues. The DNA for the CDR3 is TGTGCCAGCAGTCCCGGTAGTAAGTTGCTCTATAGCAATCAGCCCCAGCATTTT. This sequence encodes CASSPGSKLLYSNQPQHF. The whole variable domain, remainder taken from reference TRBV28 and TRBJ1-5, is DVKVTQSSRYLVKRTGEKVFLECVQDMDHENMFWYRQDPGLGLRLIYFSYDVKMKEKGDIPEGYSVSREKKERFSLILESASTNQTSMYLCASSPGSKLLYSNQPQHFGDGTRLSIL.

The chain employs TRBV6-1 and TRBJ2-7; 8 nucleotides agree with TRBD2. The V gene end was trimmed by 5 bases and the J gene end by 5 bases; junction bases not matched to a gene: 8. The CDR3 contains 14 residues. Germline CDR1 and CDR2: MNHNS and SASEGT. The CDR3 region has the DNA TGTGCCAGCAGTTGGGAAGCGGGAGAGGACGAGCAGTACTTC. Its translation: CASSWEAGEDEQYF.

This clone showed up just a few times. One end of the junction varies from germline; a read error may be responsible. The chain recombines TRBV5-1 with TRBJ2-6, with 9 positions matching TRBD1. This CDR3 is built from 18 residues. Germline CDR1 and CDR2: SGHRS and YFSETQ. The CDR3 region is CASSLKQGAQSGANGLTF. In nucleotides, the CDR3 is TGCGCCAGCAGCTTAAAACAGGGGGCGCAGTCTGGGGCCAACGGCCTGACTTTC.

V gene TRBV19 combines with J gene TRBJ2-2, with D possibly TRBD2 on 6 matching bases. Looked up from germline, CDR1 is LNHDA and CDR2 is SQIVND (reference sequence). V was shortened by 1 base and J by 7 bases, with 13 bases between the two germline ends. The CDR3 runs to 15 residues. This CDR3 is CASSIVREPSGELFF. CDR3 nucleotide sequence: TGTGCCAGTAGTATAGTCCGGGAGCCGAGCGGGGAGCTGTTTTTT.

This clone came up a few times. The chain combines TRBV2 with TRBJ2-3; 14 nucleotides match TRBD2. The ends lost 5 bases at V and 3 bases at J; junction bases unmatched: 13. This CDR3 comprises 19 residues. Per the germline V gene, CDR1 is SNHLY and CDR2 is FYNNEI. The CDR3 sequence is CASSRPGTSGSKVTDTQYF. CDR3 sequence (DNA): TGTGCCAGCAGTCGACCCGGGACTAGCGGGAGTAAAGTGACAGATACGCAGTATTTT.

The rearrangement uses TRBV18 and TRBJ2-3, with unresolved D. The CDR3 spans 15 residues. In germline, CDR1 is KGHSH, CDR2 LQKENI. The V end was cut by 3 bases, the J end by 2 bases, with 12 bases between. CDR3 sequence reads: CASSPRQINTDTQYF. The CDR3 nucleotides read TGTGCCAGCTCACCGCGGCAAATTAACACAGATACGCAGTATTTT.

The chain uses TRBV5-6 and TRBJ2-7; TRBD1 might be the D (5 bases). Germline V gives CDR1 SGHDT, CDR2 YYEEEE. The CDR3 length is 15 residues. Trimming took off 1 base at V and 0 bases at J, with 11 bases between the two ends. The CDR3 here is CASSLWGAGSYEQYF. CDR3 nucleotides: TGTGCCAGCAGCTTGTGGGGCGCCGGCTCCTACGAGCAGTACTTC.

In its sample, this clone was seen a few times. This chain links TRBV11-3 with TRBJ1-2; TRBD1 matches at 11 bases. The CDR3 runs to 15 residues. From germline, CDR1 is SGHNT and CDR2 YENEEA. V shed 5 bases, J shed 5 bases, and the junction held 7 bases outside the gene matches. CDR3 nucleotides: TGTGCCAGCAGCCGGGACAGGGGGGATTGGTATGGCTACACCTTC. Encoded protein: CASSRDRGDWYGYTF.